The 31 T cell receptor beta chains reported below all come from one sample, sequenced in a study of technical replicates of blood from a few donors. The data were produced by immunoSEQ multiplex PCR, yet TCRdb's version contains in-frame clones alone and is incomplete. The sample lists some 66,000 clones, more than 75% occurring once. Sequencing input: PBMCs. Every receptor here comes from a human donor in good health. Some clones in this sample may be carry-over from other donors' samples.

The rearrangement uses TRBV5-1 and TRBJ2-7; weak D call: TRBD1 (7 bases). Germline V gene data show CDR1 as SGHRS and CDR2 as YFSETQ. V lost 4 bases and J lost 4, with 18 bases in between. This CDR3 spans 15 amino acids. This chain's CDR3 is CASSPDTGDRYEQYF. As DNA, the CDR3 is TGCGCCAGCAGCCCAGACACGGGGGACAGATACGAGCAGTACTTC.

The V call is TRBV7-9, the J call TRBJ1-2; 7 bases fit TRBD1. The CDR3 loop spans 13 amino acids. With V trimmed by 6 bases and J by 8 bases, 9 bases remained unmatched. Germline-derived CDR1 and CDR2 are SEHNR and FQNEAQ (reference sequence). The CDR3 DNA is TGTGCCAGCAGTCGAGGGGGCGGGATAGGCTACACCTTC. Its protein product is CASSRGGGIGYTF.

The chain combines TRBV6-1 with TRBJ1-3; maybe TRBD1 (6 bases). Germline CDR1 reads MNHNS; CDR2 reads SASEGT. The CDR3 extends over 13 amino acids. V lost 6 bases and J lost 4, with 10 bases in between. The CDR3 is CASSRGAGNTIYF. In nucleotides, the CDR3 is TGTGCCAGCAGCAGGGGCGCAGGAAACACCATATATTTT.

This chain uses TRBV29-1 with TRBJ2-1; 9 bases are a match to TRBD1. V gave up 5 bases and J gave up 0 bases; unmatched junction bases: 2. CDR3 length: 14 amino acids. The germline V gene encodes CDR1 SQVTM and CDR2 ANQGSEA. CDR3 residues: CSVRDRASYNEQFF. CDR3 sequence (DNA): TGCAGCGTTAGGGACAGGGCCTCCTACAATGAGCAGTTCTTC.

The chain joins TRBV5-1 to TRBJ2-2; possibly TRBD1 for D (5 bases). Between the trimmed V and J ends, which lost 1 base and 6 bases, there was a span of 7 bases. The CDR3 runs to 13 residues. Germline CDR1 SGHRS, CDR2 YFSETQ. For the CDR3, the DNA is TGCGCCAGCAGCTTGAGACAGCCCGGGGAGCTGTTTTTT. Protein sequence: CASSLRQPGELFF.

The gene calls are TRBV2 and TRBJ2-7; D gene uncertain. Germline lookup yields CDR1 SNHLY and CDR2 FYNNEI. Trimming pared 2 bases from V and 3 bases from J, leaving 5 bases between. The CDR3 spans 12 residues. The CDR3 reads CASSEQNYEQYF. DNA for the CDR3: TGTGCCAGCAGTGAACAGAACTACGAGCAGTACTTC.

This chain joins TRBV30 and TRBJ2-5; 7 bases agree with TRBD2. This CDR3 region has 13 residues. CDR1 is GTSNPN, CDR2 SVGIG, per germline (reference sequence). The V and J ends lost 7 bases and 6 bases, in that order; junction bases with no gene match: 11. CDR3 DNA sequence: TGTGCCTCGGAAGCACTAGCGAGCCAGACCCAGTACTTC. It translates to CASEALASQTQYF.

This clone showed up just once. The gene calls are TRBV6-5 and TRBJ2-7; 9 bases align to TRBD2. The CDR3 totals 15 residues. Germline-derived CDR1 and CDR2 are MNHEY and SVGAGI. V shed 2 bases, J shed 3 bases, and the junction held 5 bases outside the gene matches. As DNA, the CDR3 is TGTGCCAGCAGTTACGGGCCTAGCGGGATCTACGAGCAGTACTTC. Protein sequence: CASSYGPSGIYEQYF.

CDR3 DNA: TGTGCCAGCAGTGAATTCGAGAGTTCCTACGAGCAGTACTTC. Translating gives CASSEFESSYEQYF. The chain recombines TRBV25-1 with TRBJ2-7; D not resolved. Trimming took off 1 base at V and 1 base at J, with 8 bases between the two ends. The germline gives CDR1 MGHDK, CDR2 SYGVNS. This CDR3 spans 14 amino acids.

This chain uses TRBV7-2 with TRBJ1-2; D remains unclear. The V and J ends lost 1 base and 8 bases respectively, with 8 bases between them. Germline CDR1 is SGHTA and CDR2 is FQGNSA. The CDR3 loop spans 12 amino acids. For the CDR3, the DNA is TGTGCCAGCAGCTTAGACAGTTACGGCTACACCTTC. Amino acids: CASSLDSYGYTF.

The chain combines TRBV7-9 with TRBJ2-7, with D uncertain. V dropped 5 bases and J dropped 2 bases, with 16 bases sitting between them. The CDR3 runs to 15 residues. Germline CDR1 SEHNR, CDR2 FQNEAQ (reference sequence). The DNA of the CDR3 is TGTGCCAGCAGCCAAACAGTGGCCGCTACCTACGAGCAGTACTTC. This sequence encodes CASSQTVAATYEQYF.

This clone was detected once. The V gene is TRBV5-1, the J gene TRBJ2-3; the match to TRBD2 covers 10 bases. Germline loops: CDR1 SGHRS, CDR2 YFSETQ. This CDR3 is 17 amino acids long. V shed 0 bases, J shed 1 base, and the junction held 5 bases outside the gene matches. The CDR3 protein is CASSLGSGGAGTDTQYF. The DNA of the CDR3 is TGCGCCAGCAGCTTGGGAAGCGGGGGGGCCGGCACAGATACGCAGTATTTT. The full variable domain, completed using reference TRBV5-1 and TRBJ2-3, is KAGVTQTPRYLIKTRGQQVTLSCSPISGHRSVSWYQQTPGQGLQFLFEYFSETQRNKGNFPGRFSGRQFSNSRSEMNVSTLELGDSALYLCASSLGSGGAGTDTQYFGPGTRLTVL.

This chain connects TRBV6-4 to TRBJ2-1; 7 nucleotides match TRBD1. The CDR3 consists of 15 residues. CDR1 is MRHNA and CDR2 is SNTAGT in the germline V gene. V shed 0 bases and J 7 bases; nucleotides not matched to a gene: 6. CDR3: CASSDSGRGRNEQFF. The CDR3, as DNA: TGTGCCAGCAGTGACTCAGGTAGGGGGCGGAATGAGCAGTTCTTC.

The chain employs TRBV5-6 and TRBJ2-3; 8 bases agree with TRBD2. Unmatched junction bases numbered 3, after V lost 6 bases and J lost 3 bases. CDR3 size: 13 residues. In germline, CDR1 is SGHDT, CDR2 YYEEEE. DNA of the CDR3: TGTGCCAGCACGAAGCGGGAGACAGATACGCAGTATTTT. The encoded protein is CASTKRETDTQYF.

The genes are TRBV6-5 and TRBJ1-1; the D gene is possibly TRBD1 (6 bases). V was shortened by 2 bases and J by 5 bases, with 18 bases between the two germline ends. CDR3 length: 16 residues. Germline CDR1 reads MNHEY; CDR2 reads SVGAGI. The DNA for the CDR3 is TGTGCCAGCAGTTACGGTTCGGCAGGGGCCCTGACTGAAGCTTTCTTT. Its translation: CASSYGSAGALTEAFF.

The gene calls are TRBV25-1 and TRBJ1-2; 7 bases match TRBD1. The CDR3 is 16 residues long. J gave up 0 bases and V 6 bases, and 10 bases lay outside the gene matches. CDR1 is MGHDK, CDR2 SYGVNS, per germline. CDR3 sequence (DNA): TGTGCCAGCAGCGCAACAGGGGCGCTATCTAACTATGGCTACACCTTC. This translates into CASSATGALSNYGYTF.

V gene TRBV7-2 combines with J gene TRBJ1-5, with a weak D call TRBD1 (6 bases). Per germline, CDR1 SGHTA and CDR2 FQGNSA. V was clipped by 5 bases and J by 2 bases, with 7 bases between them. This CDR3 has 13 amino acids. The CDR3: CASSPGGNQPQHF. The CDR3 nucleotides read TGTGCCAGCAGCCCAGGGGGCAATCAGCCCCAGCATTTT. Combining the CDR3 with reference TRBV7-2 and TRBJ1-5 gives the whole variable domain GAGVSQSPSNKVTEKGKDVELRCDPISGHTALYWYRQSLGQGLEFLIYFQGNSAPDKSGLPSDRFSAERTGGSVSTLTIQRTQQEDSAVYLCASSPGGNQPQHFGDGTRLSIL.

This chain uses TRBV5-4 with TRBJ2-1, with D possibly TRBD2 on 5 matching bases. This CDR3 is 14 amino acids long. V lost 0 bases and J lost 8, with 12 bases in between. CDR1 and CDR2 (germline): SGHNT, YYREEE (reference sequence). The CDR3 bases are TGTGCCAGCAGCTTGGAAGGACTCAGTGATGAGCAGTTCTTC. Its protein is CASSLEGLSDEQFF.

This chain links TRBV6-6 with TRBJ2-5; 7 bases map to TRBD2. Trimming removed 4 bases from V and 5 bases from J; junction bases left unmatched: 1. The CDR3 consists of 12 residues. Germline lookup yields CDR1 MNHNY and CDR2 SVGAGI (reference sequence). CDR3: CASSWGGETQYF. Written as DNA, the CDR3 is TGTGCCAGCAGTTGGGGGGGGGAGACCCAGTACTTC.

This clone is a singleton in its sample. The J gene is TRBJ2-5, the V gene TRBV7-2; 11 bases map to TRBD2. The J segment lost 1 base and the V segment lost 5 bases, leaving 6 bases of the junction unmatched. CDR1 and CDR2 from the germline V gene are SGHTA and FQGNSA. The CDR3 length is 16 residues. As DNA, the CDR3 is TGTGCCAGCAGCGCGGCGGGACTAGCGGTCCAAGAGACCCAGTACTTC. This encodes CASSAAGLAVQETQYF.

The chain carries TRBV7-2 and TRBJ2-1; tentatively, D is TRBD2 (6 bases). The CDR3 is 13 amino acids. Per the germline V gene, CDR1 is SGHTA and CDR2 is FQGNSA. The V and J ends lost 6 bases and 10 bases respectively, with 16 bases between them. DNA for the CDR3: TGTGCCAGCAGTCCGACGCGGGATAGAGAGCAGTTCTTC. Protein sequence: CASSPTRDREQFF.

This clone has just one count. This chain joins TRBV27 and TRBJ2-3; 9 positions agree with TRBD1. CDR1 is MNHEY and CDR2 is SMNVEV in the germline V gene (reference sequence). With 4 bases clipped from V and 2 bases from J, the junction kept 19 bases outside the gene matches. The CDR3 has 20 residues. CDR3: CASSSLPGTGRIGDTDTQYF. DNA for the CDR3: TGTGCCAGCAGTTCCCTACCCGGGACAGGGCGTATCGGTGACACAGATACGCAGTATTTT.

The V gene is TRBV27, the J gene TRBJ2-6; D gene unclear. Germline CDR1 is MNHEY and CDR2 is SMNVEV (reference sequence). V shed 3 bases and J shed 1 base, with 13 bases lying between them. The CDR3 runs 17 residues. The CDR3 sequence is CASSFEWLRSGANVLTF. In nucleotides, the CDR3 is TGTGCCAGCAGTTTCGAGTGGTTGAGGTCTGGGGCCAACGTCCTGACTTTC.

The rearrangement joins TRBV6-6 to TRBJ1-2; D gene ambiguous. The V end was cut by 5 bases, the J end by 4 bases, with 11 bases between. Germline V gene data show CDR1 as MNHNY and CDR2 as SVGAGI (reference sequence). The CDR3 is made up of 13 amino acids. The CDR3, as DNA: TGTGCCAGCAGTCCCGGGGAGCCCTATGGCTACACCTTC. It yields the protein CASSPGEPYGYTF.

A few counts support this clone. In DNA form, the CDR3 reads TGTGCCTGGACAGGGGGCTTAGCGAACACTGAAGCTTTCTTT. Encoded protein: CAWTGGLANTEAFF. This sequence joins TRBV30 and TRBJ1-1, with TRBD1 matching over 8 bases. CDR1 GTSNPN and CDR2 SVGIG come from the germline V gene (reference sequence). V dropped 4 bases and J dropped 1; count of bases not matched to a gene: 5. This CDR3 comprises 14 residues.

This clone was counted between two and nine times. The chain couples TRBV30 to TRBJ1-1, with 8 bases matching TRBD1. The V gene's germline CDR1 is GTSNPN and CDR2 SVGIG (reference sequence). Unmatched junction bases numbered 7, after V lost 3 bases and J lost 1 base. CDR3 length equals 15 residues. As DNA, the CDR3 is TGTGCCTGGAGGCATAAAGACAGGGGGAACACTGAAGCTTTCTTT. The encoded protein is CAWRHKDRGNTEAFF.

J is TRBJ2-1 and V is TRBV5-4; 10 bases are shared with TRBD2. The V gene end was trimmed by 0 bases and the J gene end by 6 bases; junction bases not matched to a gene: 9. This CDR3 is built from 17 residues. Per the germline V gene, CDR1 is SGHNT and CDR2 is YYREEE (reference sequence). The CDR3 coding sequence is TGTGCCAGCAGCTTGGTATTAGCGGGGGGCCTAGGCAATGAGCAGTTCTTC. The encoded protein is CASSLVLAGGLGNEQFF.

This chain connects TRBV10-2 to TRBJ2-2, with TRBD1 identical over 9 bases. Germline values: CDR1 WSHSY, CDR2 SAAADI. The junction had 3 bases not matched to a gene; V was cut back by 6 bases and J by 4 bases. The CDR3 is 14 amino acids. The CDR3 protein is CASSTTGGTGELFF. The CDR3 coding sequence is TGCGCCAGCAGCACGACAGGGGGCACCGGGGAGCTGTTTTTT.

In DNA form, the CDR3 reads TGTGCCAGCAGTGACGCACAGGGGAGGTGGACTGAAGCTTTCTTT. It specifies CASSDAQGRWTEAFF. V usage is TRBV27 and J usage is TRBJ1-1, with 7 bases that match TRBD1. CDR3 size: 15 residues. J gave up 5 bases and V 5 bases, and 11 bases lay outside the gene matches. Germline CDR1 MNHEY, CDR2 SMNVEV (reference sequence).

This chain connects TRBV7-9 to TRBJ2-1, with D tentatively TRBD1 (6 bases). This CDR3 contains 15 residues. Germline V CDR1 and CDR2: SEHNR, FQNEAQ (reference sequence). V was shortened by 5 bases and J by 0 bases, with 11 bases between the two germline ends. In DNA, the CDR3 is TGTGCCAGCAGCCCCCAAGGGGGCTCCTACAATGAGCAGTTCTTC. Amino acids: CASSPQGGSYNEQFF.

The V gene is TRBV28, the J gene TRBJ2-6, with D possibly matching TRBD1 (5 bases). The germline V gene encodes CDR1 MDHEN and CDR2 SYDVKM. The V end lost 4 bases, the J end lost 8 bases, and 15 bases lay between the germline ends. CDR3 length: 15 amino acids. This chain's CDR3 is CASSSAKRGPNVLTF. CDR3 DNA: TGTGCCAGCAGTTCAGCAAAAAGGGGCCCCAACGTCCTGACTTTC.